The T cell receptor (beta chain) described here comes from a study of cytomegalovirus exposure and HLA in healthy donors. Data came from immunoSEQ multiplex PCR; TCRdb stores just in-frame clones and leaves some out. Here the sample spans some 200,000 clones, about 89% being singletons. V lost 2 bases to trimming and J lost 4 bases, with 12 bases between them. CDR3 size: 13 residues. Germline V gives CDR1 GTSNPN, CDR2 SVGIG (reference sequence). The donors belonged to the roughly 130-subject validation cohort, separate from the roughly 720-subject first cohort. The specimen sequenced was PBMCs. This TCR was recovered from a woman aged 18-29 years in good health and CMV-seronegative. The chain is built from TRBV30 and TRBJ2-7; TRBD1 is a possible D gene (6 bases). As DNA, the CDR3 is TGTGCCTGGAGTTATTTGACAGGTTACGAGCAGTACTTC. Translated: CAWSYLTGYEQYF.